This TCR beta chain was found in a study of stem cell transplantation in POMP-related autoinflammatory disease. Overall study context: DNA chimerism showed 100% graft donor engraftment of neutrophils and platelets through one year. Notes on the study in general: PRAID patients trended toward lower TRB diversity and higher clonality in all analyzed T-cell subsets. In PRAID patients, the number of distinct TRB V-J gene pairings was restricted.

Prominent immunodeficiency with autoinflammation defined PRAID. Trimming pared 6 bases from V and 0 bases from J, leaving 8 bases between. Germline V lookup: CDR1 SNHLY, CDR2 FYNNEI. This CDR3 spans 14 amino acids. Note on this clone: The target antigen is unknown. Other DNA sequences in this sample translate to the same CDR3.

The repertoire was sequenced with immunoSEQ multiplex PCR; TCRdb's copy has only in-frame clones and lacks some. The profile shows tens of thousands of clones, more than 75% of them singletons. The rearrangement links TRBV2 to TRBJ1-4, with D tentatively TRBD1 (5 bases). The receptor was isolated from a human patient with POMP-related autoinflammation and immune dysregulation (PRAID). These T cells may partly come from the graft donor. The source was CD4+ T cells from PBMCs, collected after stem cell transplantation. As DNA, the CDR3 is TGTGCCAGCAGAGGGACGGCAACTAATGAAAAACTGTTTTTT. This encodes CASRGTATNEKLFF.